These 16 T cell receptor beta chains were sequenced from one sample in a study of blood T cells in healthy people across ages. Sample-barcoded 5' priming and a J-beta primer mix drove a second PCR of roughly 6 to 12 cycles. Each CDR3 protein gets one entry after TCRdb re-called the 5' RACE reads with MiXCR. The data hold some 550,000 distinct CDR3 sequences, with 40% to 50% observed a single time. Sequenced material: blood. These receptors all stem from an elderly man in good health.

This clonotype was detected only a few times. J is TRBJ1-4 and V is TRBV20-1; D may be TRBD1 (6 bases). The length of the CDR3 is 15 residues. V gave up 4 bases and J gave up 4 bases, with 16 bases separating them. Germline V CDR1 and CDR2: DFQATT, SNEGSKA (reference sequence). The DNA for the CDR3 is TGCAGTGCTAACCACAGGGTGTCTGGTAATGAAAAACTGTTTTTT. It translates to CSANHRVSGNEKLFF.

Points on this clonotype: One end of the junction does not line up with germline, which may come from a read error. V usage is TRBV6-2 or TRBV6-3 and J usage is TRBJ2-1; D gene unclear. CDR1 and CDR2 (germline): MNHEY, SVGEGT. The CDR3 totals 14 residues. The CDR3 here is CASTRGGAYNERFF. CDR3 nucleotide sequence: TGTGCCAGCACTCGCGGCGGAGCTTACAATGAGCGGTTCTTC.

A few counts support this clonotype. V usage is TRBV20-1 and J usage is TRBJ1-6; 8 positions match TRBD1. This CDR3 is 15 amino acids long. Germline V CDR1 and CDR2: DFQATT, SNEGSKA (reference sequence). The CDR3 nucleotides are TGCAGAGCAGGGGGCGCGGAGAGGTTTGATTCACCCCTCCACTTT. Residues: CRAGGAERFDSPLHF.

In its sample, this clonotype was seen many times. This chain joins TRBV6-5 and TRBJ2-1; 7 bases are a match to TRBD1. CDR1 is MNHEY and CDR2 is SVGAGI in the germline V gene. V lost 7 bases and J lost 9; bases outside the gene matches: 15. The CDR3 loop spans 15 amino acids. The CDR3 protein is CASKQVGQGVGEQFF. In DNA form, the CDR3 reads TGTGCCAGCAAACAGGTGGGCCAGGGGGTTGGTGAGCAGTTCTTC.

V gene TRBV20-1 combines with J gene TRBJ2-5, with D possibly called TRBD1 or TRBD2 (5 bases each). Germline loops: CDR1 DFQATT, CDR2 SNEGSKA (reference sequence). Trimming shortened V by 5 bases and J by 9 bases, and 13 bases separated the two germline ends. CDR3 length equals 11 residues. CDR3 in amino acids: CSARDRRSQYF. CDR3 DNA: TGCAGTGCTCGGGACCGCCGTTCCCAGTACTTC.

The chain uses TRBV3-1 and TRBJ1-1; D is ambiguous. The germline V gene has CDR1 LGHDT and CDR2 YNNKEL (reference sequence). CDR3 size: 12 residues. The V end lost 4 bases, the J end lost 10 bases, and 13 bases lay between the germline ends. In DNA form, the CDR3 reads TGTGCCAGCAGCCTCGGGGAGGGAAGAGCTTTCTTT. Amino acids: CASSLGEGRAFF.

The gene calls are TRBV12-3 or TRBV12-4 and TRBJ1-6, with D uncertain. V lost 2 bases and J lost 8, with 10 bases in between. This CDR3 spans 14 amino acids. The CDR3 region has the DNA TGTGCCAGCAGTTTACTCCTTGTGGATTCACCCCTCCACTTT. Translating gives CASSLLLVDSPLHF.

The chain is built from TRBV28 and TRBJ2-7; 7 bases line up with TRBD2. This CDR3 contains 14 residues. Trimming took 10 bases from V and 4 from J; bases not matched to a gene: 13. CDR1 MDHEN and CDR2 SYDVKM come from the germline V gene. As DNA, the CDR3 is TGTGCCACCGCTTCGCCAGCGGGAAGGTACGAGCAGTACTTC. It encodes CATASPAGRYEQYF.

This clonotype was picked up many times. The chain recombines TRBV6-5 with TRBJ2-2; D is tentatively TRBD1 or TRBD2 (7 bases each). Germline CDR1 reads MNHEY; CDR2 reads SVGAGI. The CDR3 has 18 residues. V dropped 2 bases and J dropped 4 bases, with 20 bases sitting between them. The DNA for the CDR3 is TGTGCCAGCAGTTACGAGGCAGGGGGGGTGTTGGGCACCGGGGAGCTGTTTTTT. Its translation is CASSYEAGGVLGTGELFF.

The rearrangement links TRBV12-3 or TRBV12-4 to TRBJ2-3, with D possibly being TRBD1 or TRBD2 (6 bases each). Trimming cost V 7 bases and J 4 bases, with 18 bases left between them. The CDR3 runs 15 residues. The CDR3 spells CASTQLGGSADTQYF. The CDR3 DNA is TGTGCCAGCACACAACTAGGGGGGAGTGCAGATACGCAGTATTTT.

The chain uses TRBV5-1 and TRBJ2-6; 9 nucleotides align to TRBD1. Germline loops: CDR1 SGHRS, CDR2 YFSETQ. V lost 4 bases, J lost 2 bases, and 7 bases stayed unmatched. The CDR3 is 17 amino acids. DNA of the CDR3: TGCGCCAGCAGCGGACAGGGGCTAAGGGCTGGGGCCAACGTCCTGACTTTC. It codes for CASSGQGLRAGANVLTF.

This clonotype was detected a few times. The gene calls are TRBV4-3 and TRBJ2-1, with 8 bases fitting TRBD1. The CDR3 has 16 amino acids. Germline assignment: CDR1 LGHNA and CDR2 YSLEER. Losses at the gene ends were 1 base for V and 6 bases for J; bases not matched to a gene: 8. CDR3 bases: TGCGCCAGCAGCCAAGCGCCCGGGACAGGAGGCAATGAGCAGTTCTTC. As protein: CASSQAPGTGGNEQFF.

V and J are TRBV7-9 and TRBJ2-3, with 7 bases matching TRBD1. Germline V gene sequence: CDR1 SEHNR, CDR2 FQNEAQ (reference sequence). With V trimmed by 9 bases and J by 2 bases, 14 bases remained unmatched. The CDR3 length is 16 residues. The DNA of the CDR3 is TGTGCCAGTCTTCCCCTCCAGGGGGAATTCACAGATACGCAGTATTTT. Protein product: CASLPLQGEFTDTQYF.

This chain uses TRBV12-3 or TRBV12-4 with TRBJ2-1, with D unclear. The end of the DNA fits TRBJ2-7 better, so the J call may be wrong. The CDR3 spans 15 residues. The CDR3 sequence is CASSLQVHSYNEQYF. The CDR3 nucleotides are TGTGCCAGCAGTTTACAGGTACACTCTTACAATGAGCAGTACTTC.

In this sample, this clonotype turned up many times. CDR3 sequence: CASSYGTSGRSEQFF. The CDR3 region has the DNA TGTGCCAGCAGTTACGGGACTAGCGGGAGAAGTGAGCAGTTCTTC. The J gene is TRBJ2-1, the V gene TRBV6-5; 14 positions match TRBD2. The CDR3 spans 15 residues. Germline V gene data show CDR1 as MNHEY and CDR2 as SVGAGI. Germline trimming cut 2 bases from V and 9 bases from J; bases unmatched to any gene: 3.

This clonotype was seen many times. CDR3 protein: CASSQRGLSYEQYF. CDR3 bases: TGTGCCAGCAGTCAAAGGGGACTATCCTACGAGCAGTACTTC. J is TRBJ2-7 and V is TRBV6-5, with 7 bases lining up with TRBD2. The CDR3 spans 14 residues. The J segment lost 1 base and the V segment lost 5 bases, leaving 5 bases of the junction unmatched. Germline values: CDR1 MNHEY, CDR2 SVGAGI.